These 24 T cell receptor beta chains originate from one sample sequenced in a study of blood T cell repertoires in COVID-19. Sequenced by immunoSEQ multiplex PCR; TCRdb stores in-frame clones only, minus some. Of 150,000 to 200,000 clones in the sample, roughly 82% were seen once. The sequenced sample consisted of peripheral blood. These receptors all stem from a woman aged 40 to 55 with COVID-19, enrolled during active disease.

This chain connects TRBV27 to TRBJ2-1, with 7 bases fitting TRBD2. After removal of 4 bases from V and 0 bases from J, the junction contained 12 bases not matched to a gene. The CDR3 totals 18 residues. CDR1 MNHEY and CDR2 SMNVEV come from the germline V gene (reference sequence). For the CDR3, the DNA is TGTGCCAGCAGTTCCCTGCTAGCGGTACAAAGCTCCTACAATGAGCAGTTCTTC. This encodes CASSSLLAVQSSYNEQFF.

The chain is built from TRBV19 and TRBJ1-5, with 8 bases identical to TRBD1. The CDR3 loop spans 16 amino acids. Trimming took 4 bases from V and 0 from J; bases not matched to a gene: 5. The V gene's germline CDR1 is LNHDA and CDR2 SQIVND (reference sequence). In DNA form, the CDR3 reads TGTGCCAGTAGTAGATTGGACAGGGCTAGCAATCAGCCCCAGCATTTT. Residues: CASSRLDRASNQPQHF.

This clone showed up just once. The chain joins TRBV6-6 to TRBJ1-1, with 7 bases identical to TRBD1. The CDR3 has 13 residues. J gave up 0 bases and V 11 bases, and 6 bases lay outside the gene matches. Germline CDR1 reads MNHNY; CDR2 reads SVGAGI (reference sequence). The CDR3 bases are TGTGCCGGTCAACAGGGGATGAACACTGAAGCTTTCTTT. Translation gives CAGQQGMNTEAFF.

This chain connects TRBV7-8 to TRBJ1-6; the D gene is possibly TRBD1 (6 bases). The ends were cut back, 4 bases at V and 9 bases at J, with 13 bases in the middle. CDR1 is SGHVS and CDR2 is FQNEAQ in the germline V gene. This CDR3 has 14 residues. The CDR3 DNA sequence: TGTGCCAGCAGCTCATACAGGGAGGGTTCACCCCTCCACTTT. Its translation: CASSSYREGSPLHF.

This chain links TRBV3-1 (or the pseudogene TRBV3-2) with TRBJ2-5; the match to TRBD2 covers 8 bases. There are 17 residues in the CDR3. The V gene end was trimmed by 1 base and the J gene end by 4 bases; junction bases not matched to a gene: 11. Germline lookup yields CDR1 LGHDT and CDR2 YNNKEL (reference sequence). The CDR3, as DNA: TGTGCCAGCAGCCAAGTTGGGGAGACTAGCGTTTCAGAGACCCAGTACTTC. Residues: CASSQVGETSVSETQYF.

The chain uses TRBV6-5 and TRBJ2-7, with 8 bases lining up with TRBD1. Trimming removed 6 bases from V and 4 bases from J; junction bases left unmatched: 8. The germline gives CDR1 MNHEY, CDR2 SVGAGI. The CDR3 sequence is 14 residues long. CDR3 bases: TGTGCCAGCAGAGGACAGGGTAGGAGGTACGAGCAGTACTTC. It yields the protein CASRGQGRRYEQYF.

This clone came up once. The chain couples TRBV21-1 to TRBJ2-1; the tabulated D call, TRBD1, remains unverified against the DNA. TRBV21-1 is annotated as a pseudogene. The CDR3 is 19 amino acids. The CDR3 DNA reads TGTGCCAGCAGCAAAGGGGCCCAGGACAGACGTCCGCATAGCAATGAGCAGTTCTTC. Amino acids: CASSKGAQDRRPHSNEQFF.

The chain joins TRBV19 to TRBJ1-2; 7 bases are shared with TRBD1. Germline-derived CDR1 and CDR2 are LNHDA and SQIVND (reference sequence). The trim removed 7 bases at V and 8 bases at J, leaving 13 bases unmatched. The CDR3 extends over 14 amino acids. The CDR3 DNA sequence: TGTGCCAGTATTACCACAGGGGCGTCGGTCGGCTACACCTTC. Translating it yields CASITTGASVGYTF.

The chain has TRBV7-3 and TRBJ1-1; possible D gene TRBD1, 6 bases. Trimming shortened V by 3 bases and J by 0 bases, and 8 bases separated the two germline ends. The CDR3 contains 14 residues. Germline V gives CDR1 SGHTA, CDR2 FQGTGA. CDR3 loop: CASSFGGLNTEAFF. The CDR3, as DNA: TGTGCCAGCAGCTTTGGGGGCCTGAACACTGAAGCTTTCTTT.

The V and J genes are TRBV28 and TRBJ1-6, with a tentative D call TRBD1 (5 bases). V was pared by 4 bases and J by 10 bases, with 11 bases between. Looked up from germline, CDR1 is MDHEN and CDR2 is SYDVKM. This CDR3 has 13 residues. The CDR3 DNA follows: TGTGCCAGCAGTTGGGGGGTTCGCTCACCCCTCCACTTT. This gives the protein CASSWGVRSPLHF.

This clone has only one observation. The V gene is TRBV27, the J gene TRBJ1-1; TRBD1 is a possible D gene (5 bases). Trimming pared 10 bases from V and 0 bases from J, leaving 15 bases between. Germline CDR1 is MNHEY and CDR2 is SMNVEV (reference sequence). The CDR3 has 14 amino acids. The CDR3 DNA sequence: TGTGCCACCAGGGTGATCGGTGTGAACACTGAAGCTTTCTTT. It specifies CATRVIGVNTEAFF.

The gene calls are TRBV21-1 and TRBJ2-3; the table gives TRBD2 as D, unverified against the DNA. TRBV21-1 is labeled a pseudogene. There are 17 residues in the CDR3. As DNA, the CDR3 is TGTGCCAGCAGCAAGCGGGGACTAGCGGGGCCCACAGATACGCAGTATTTT. It encodes CASSKRGLAGPTDTQYF.

The chain has TRBV19 and TRBJ2-6; D gene uncertain. V was trimmed by 5 bases and J by 4 bases, leaving 15 bases between them. This CDR3 has 16 amino acids. CDR1 is LNHDA and CDR2 is SQIVND in the germline V gene (reference sequence). CDR3 in amino acids: CASSARRAAGANVLTF. The CDR3 nucleotides read TGTGCCAGTAGTGCCCGCCGCGCGGCCGGGGCCAACGTCCTGACTTTC.

This chain connects TRBV7-9 to TRBJ1-3; D may be TRBD1 (5 bases). CDR3 length equals 16 residues. The germline V and J ends were trimmed by 1 base and 0 bases, with 10 bases remaining between them. Germline-derived CDR1 and CDR2 are SEHNR and FQNEAQ (reference sequence). CDR3 region: CASSLGQPNSGNTIYF. CDR3 bases: TGTGCCAGCAGCTTAGGACAGCCGAACTCTGGAAACACCATATATTTT.

The chain carries TRBV5-8 and TRBJ2-1; 10 positions agree with TRBD2. The CDR3 is 15 amino acids. Germline assignment: CDR1 SGHTS and CDR2 YDEGEE. V lost 2 bases to trimming and J lost 8 bases; unmatched junction nucleotides: 7. CDR3 residues: CASSLRLAGLDEQFF. Here the CDR3 DNA reads TGTGCCAGCAGCTTACGACTAGCGGGCCTTGATGAGCAGTTCTTC.

DNA of the CDR3: TGTGCCAGCAGCCCATCAGGGACCGGGGAGCTGTTTTTT. Translating it yields CASSPSGTGELFF. The rearrangement joins TRBV7-3 to TRBJ2-2, with D possibly matching TRBD1 (5 bases). V lost 5 bases and J 5 bases, leaving 9 bases between the germline ends. The CDR3 runs to 13 residues. Germline V gene data show CDR1 as SGHTA and CDR2 as FQGTGA.

This rearrangement joins TRBV3-1 (or the pseudogene TRBV3-2) to TRBJ2-1, with 11 nucleotides matching TRBD2. Per germline, CDR1 LGHDT and CDR2 YNNKEL (reference sequence). The CDR3 runs 15 residues. V shed 0 bases and J 5 bases; nucleotides not matched to a gene: 0. The CDR3 reads CASSQEGLADNEQFF. The CDR3 DNA follows: TGTGCCAGCAGCCAAGAGGGACTAGCGGACAATGAGCAGTTCTTC.

V and J are TRBV3-1 (or the pseudogene TRBV3-2) and TRBJ2-2, with 12 nucleotides matching TRBD2. Germline-derived CDR1 and CDR2 are LGHDT and YNNKEL (reference sequence). Germline trimming cut 3 bases from V and 4 bases from J; bases unmatched to any gene: 6. The CDR3 has 17 residues. The CDR3 protein is CASSHSGLAGTTGELFF. Written as DNA, the CDR3 is TGTGCCAGCAGCCACTCCGGACTAGCGGGAACCACCGGGGAGCTGTTTTTT.

The genes are TRBV7-8 and TRBJ2-2, with D tentatively TRBD1 (6 bases). V lost 3 bases and J 2 bases, leaving 16 bases between the germline ends. Germline CDR1 SGHVS, CDR2 FQNEAQ. CDR3 length: 17 residues. Here the CDR3 reads CASSFPYRTDNTGELFF. The CDR3 nucleotides read TGTGCCAGCAGCTTCCCCTACCGGACAGATAACACCGGGGAGCTGTTTTTT.

The chain joins TRBV2 to TRBJ2-3; TRBD1 agrees at 8 bases. J gave up 5 bases and V 6 bases, and 10 bases lay outside the gene matches. The CDR3 consists of 15 residues. Germline CDR1 and CDR2: SNHLY and FYNNEI. The CDR3 region is CASRIDRGSLDTQYF. In DNA, the CDR3 is TGTGCCAGCAGGATCGACAGGGGCTCTCTAGATACGCAGTATTTT.

The chain joins TRBV19 to TRBJ1-5; D unclear. This CDR3 region has 14 residues. Trimming removed 3 bases from V and 3 bases from J, with 9 bases in between. Germline assignment: CDR1 LNHDA and CDR2 SQIVND (reference sequence). The chain's CDR3 is CASSMSGVNQPQHF. CDR3 DNA: TGTGCCAGTAGTATGAGCGGGGTCAATCAGCCCCAGCATTTT.

The chain joins TRBV13 to TRBJ2-1, with a possible D match to TRBD2 (5 bases). This CDR3 contains 15 residues. V was cut by 4 bases and J by 5 bases, with 15 bases left in between. Germline V gene data show CDR1 as PRHDT and CDR2 as FYEKMQ (reference sequence). The CDR3 spells CASSSDRTPHNEQFF. Written as DNA, the CDR3 is TGTGCCAGCAGCTCAGATCGGACTCCCCACAATGAGCAGTTCTTC.

This chain joins TRBV28 and TRBJ2-4; D not certain. The germline V and J ends were trimmed by 3 bases and 6 bases, with 6 bases remaining between them. This CDR3 spans 12 amino acids. Germline CDR1 and CDR2: MDHEN and SYDVKM. This CDR3 reads CASSLNTNIQYF. CDR3 nucleotides: TGTGCCAGCAGTTTGAACACAAACATTCAGTACTTC.

The chain is built from TRBV13 and TRBJ2-5; 9 bases map to TRBD2. There are 13 residues in the CDR3. The V and J ends lost 8 bases and 5 bases, in that order; junction bases with no gene match: 6. Germline CDR1 PRHDT, CDR2 FYEKMQ (reference sequence). The CDR3 reads CASQVAGVETQYF. As DNA, the CDR3 is TGTGCCAGCCAAGTAGCGGGGGTGGAGACCCAGTACTTC.